The 10 T cell receptor beta chains given below trace back to one sample, sequenced in a study of blood T cells in healthy people across ages. Primed by a sample-barcoded 5' primer and a J-beta primer mix, a second PCR proceeded for roughly 7 to 11 cycles. Each CDR3 protein gets one entry after TCRdb re-called the 5' RACE reads with MiXCR. The data contain hundreds of thousands of distinct CDR3 sequences, around 34% of them singletons. The sample was blood. The receptors were sampled from a man between 18 and 29 years old in good health.

Concerning this clonotype itself: With a much larger clone just one base away, this may be a read error. The chain combines TRBV7-6 with TRBJ2-3; D could derive from TRBD1 or TRBD2 (6 bases each). V lost 1 base and J 4 bases, leaving 9 bases between the germline ends. Germline-derived CDR1 and CDR2 are SGHVS and FNYEAQ. This CDR3 is built from 14 residues. The CDR3 coding sequence is TGTGCCAGCAGCTTAGAGGGGGGCTCAGATACGCAGTATTTT. Its translation is CASSLEGGSDTQYF.

This clonotype was seen at least ten times. J is TRBJ2-3 and V is TRBV28; TRBD1 matches at 7 bases. The V and J ends lost 7 bases and 2 bases, in that order; junction bases with no gene match: 9. Germline loops: CDR1 MDHEN, CDR2 SYDVKM. The CDR3 consists of 15 residues. The CDR3 sequence is CASNLLGTVTDTQYF. CDR3 nucleotides: TGTGCCAGCAACCTCCTGGGGACAGTCACAGATACGCAGTATTTT. The whole variable domain, remainder taken from reference TRBV28 and TRBJ2-3, is DVKVTQSSRYLVKRTGEKVFLECVQDMDHENMFWYRQDPGLGLRLIYFSYDVKMKEKGDIPEGYSVSREKKERFSLILESASTNQTSMYLCASNLLGTVTDTQYFGPGTRLTVL.

This clonotype was seen more than once but under ten times. This chain uses TRBV19 with TRBJ2-7; weak D call: TRBD2 (5 bases). The CDR3 is 15 residues long. The V gene lost 2 bases and the J gene lost 0 bases, with 11 bases spanning the gap. Per the germline V gene, CDR1 is LNHDA and CDR2 is SQIVND (reference sequence). The CDR3 coding sequence is TGTGCCAGTAGTATATCTTTCGGGGTCTCCTACGAGCAGTACTTC. Protein: CASSISFGVSYEQYF.

This clonotype was counted a few times. This could be a read error, since a much larger clone is one nucleotide away. The CDR3 here is CASSQQTGGKYGQYF. The CDR3 DNA reads as TGCGCCAGCAGCCAACAGACAGGGGGCAAGTACGGGCAGTACTTC. The chain joins TRBV4-3 to TRBJ2-7; 10 positions agree with TRBD1. Germline V gene data show CDR1 as LGHNA and CDR2 as YSLEER. The CDR3 totals 15 residues.

This clonotype was seen more than once but under ten times. This chain uses TRBV5-1 with TRBJ2-3; tentatively, D is TRBD2 (5 bases). Trimming removed 0 bases at V and 6 bases at J, with 17 bases between. The CDR3 length is 16 residues. Germline V gives CDR1 SGHRS, CDR2 YFSETQ. The CDR3 protein is CASSLVGIPSGDTQYF. CDR3 in DNA: TGCGCCAGCAGCTTGGTGGGGATCCCCTCGGGGGATACGCAGTATTTT.

The J gene is TRBJ2-5, the V gene TRBV28; D is perhaps TRBD1 (6 bases). The germline V and J ends were trimmed by 2 bases and 11 bases, with 18 bases remaining between them. Per the germline V gene, CDR1 is MDHEN and CDR2 is SYDVKM. CDR3 length: 14 amino acids. CDR3 in amino acids: CASSLIGTLTEQYF. CDR3 DNA: TGTGCCAGCAGTTTAATTGGGACATTGACTGAGCAGTACTTC.

The chain carries TRBV7-2 and TRBJ1-4, with D unresolved. Per germline, CDR1 SGHTA and CDR2 FQGNSA. The V end was cut by 4 bases, the J end by 2 bases, with 11 bases between. The CDR3 loop spans 15 amino acids. CDR3 sequence reads: CASSSTSRTNEKLFF. CDR3 sequence (DNA): TGTGCCAGCAGCTCGACCAGTAGGACTAATGAAAAACTGTTTTTT.

The rearrangement uses TRBV6-6 and TRBJ2-3, with D tentatively TRBD2 (6 bases). The CDR3 is made up of 14 amino acids. Germline V gives CDR1 MNHNY, CDR2 SVGAGI (reference sequence). V was clipped by 0 bases and J by 4 bases, with 8 bases between them. The CDR3: CASSYSVAADTQYF. For the CDR3, the DNA is TGTGCCAGCAGTTACTCGGTAGCGGCAGATACGCAGTATTTT.

This clonotype has only a few counts. This chain joins TRBV7-2 and TRBJ2-5; tentatively, D is TRBD1 or TRBD2 (6 bases each). CDR3 length equals 14 residues. Trimming pared 2 bases from V and 9 bases from J, leaving 16 bases between. Per the germline V gene, CDR1 is SGHTA and CDR2 is FQGNSA. CDR3 sequence (DNA): TGTGCCAGCAGCTTATCCGGGGGCTTTAGCTCCCAGTACTTC. Residues: CASSLSGGFSSQYF.

This clonotype was recorded a few times. V gene TRBV20-1 combines with J gene TRBJ1-2, with 8 bases identical to TRBD1. The junction had 6 bases not matched to a gene; V was cut back by 5 bases and J by 4 bases. This CDR3 has 13 residues. CDR1 DFQATT and CDR2 SNEGSKA come from the germline V gene (reference sequence). The CDR3 DNA follows: TGCAGTGCTCCTACAGGGGGTGGCTATGGCTACACCTTC. This encodes CSAPTGGGYGYTF.